The 10 T cell receptor beta chains reported below all come from one sample, sequenced in a study of OX40 agonist ivuxolimab in advanced cancers. The library relied on the immunoSEQ multiplex PCR assay. Entries here come from immuneACCESS through TCRdb and include only in-frame sequences with V and J called. Some clones fail to appear in such tables; in the studies checked, an unresolved V gene covers under half of the shortfall, and the cause of the remainder is unknown. The sample has tens of thousands of clones on record, over 75% of them singletons. Roughly 0.66% of the sample belongs to the ten largest clones. The sequencing used CD4+ or CD8+ T cells sorted from blood, collected in a trial of the OX40 agonist ivuxolimab. Receptor source: an adult with an advanced solid tumor such as melanoma, head and neck, liver or kidney cancer.

This rearrangement joins TRBV19 to TRBJ2-2; 12 bases agree with TRBD2. The V gene's germline CDR1 is LNHDA and CDR2 SQIVND (reference sequence). Trimming took 4 bases from V and 3 from J; bases not matched to a gene: 0. The CDR3 sequence is 15 residues long. The CDR3 reads CASSRLAGDTGELFF. The CDR3 region has the DNA TGTGCCAGTAGTAGACTAGCGGGGGACACCGGGGAGCTGTTTTTT. Looking up the rest from reference TRBV19 and TRBJ2-2 gives the full variable domain: DGGITQSPKYLFRKEGQNVTLSCEQNLNHDAMYWYRQDPGQGLRLIYYSQIVNDFQKGDIAEGYSVSREKKESFPLTVTSAQKNPTAFYLCASSRLAGDTGELFFGEGSRLTVL.

The V call is TRBV5-1, the J call TRBJ2-7; the D gene is possibly TRBD1 (6 bases). The germline V gene encodes CDR1 SGHRS and CDR2 YFSETQ. The CDR3 sequence is 15 residues long. V was pared by 4 bases and J by 2 bases, with 16 bases between. The CDR3 region is CASSQGTSNTYEQYF. The CDR3 DNA is TGCGCCAGCAGCCAAGGGACATCAAATACCTACGAGCAGTACTTC.

V is TRBV6-5 and J is TRBJ1-5; no reliable D call. The CDR3 has 14 residues. Germline-derived CDR1 and CDR2 are MNHEY and SVGAGI. Trimming took off 6 bases at V and 0 bases at J, with 9 bases between the two ends. The CDR3 spells CASRGADSNQPQHF. The CDR3 bases are TGTGCCAGCAGGGGAGCAGATAGCAATCAGCCCCAGCATTTT.

The chain recombines TRBV7-2 with TRBJ2-3; the match to TRBD2 covers 7 bases. Germline V CDR1 and CDR2: SGHTA, FQGNSA. The CDR3 length is 15 residues. V shed 0 bases and J 4 bases; nucleotides not matched to a gene: 4. CDR3 in amino acids: CASSLAGGYADTQYF. The CDR3 region has the DNA TGTGCCAGCAGCTTAGCGGGGGGGTATGCAGATACGCAGTATTTT. The full variable domain, rest sourced from reference TRBV7-2 and TRBJ2-3, is GAGVSQSPSNKVTEKGKDVELRCDPISGHTALYWYRQSLGQGLEFLIYFQGNSAPDKSGLPSDRFSAERTGGSVSTLTIQRTQQEDSAVYLCASSLAGGYADTQYFGPGTRLTVL.

The rearrangement joins TRBV7-2 to TRBJ2-3, with TRBD1 matching over 7 bases. The CDR3 sequence is 14 residues long. Germline values: CDR1 SGHTA, CDR2 FQGNSA. V lost 4 bases and J lost 4; bases outside the gene matches: 5. CDR3 sequence (DNA): TGTGCCAGCAGCTCCGACAGGGTCTCAGATACGCAGTATTTT. Its translation: CASSSDRVSDTQYF.

The chain links TRBV7-9 to TRBJ1-5, with no clear D. The CDR3 length is 13 residues. V was pared by 1 base and J by 6 bases, with 7 bases between. Germline CDR1 reads SEHNR; CDR2 reads FQNEAQ (reference sequence). This chain's CDR3 is CASSLGVVQPQHF. For the CDR3, the DNA is TGTGCCAGCAGCTTAGGAGTTGTTCAGCCCCAGCATTTT.

This clone was seen only once. The V call is TRBV5-1, the J call TRBJ2-7, with a possible D match to TRBD2 (5 bases). Germline values: CDR1 SGHRS, CDR2 YFSETQ. V gave up 0 bases and J gave up 7 bases, with 20 bases separating them. This CDR3 contains 16 residues. CDR3 DNA: TGCGCCAGCAGCTTGGGGACTCAACCTTTTTCGGGGGAGCAGTACTTC. It translates to CASSLGTQPFSGEQYF.

The rearrangement uses TRBV5-8 and TRBJ2-2, with D possibly being TRBD1 (5 bases). Germline values: CDR1 SGHTS, CDR2 YDEGEE. There are 16 residues in the CDR3. The ends were cut back, 4 bases at V and 0 bases at J, with 13 bases in the middle. CDR3 loop: CASSLGRTSNTGELFF. CDR3 coding DNA: TGTGCCAGCAGCCTGGGAAGGACATCGAACACCGGGGAGCTGTTTTTT. Full variable domain (rest looked up from reference TRBV5-8 and TRBJ2-2): EAGVTQSPTHLIKTRGQQATLRCSPISGHTSVYWYQQALGLGLQFLLWYDEGEERNRGNFPPRFSGRQFPNYSSELNVNALELEDSALYLCASSLGRTSNTGELFFGEGSRLTVL.

This chain joins TRBV6-5 and TRBJ1-2; D not resolved. Trimming stripped 0 bases from V and 8 bases from J, with 19 bases between. This CDR3 has 16 amino acids. The germline CDR1 and CDR2 sequences are MNHEY and SVGAGI. The CDR3 region is CASSYSLTHPTYGYTF. The CDR3 DNA follows: TGTGCCAGCAGTTACTCTCTGACTCACCCTACTTACGGCTACACCTTC.

The V and J genes are TRBV4-1 and TRBJ1-3; 8 positions match TRBD1. J lost 2 bases, V lost 3 bases, and 9 bases had no gene match. Germline-derived CDR1 and CDR2 are MGHRA and YSYEKL. CDR3 size: 17 residues. CDR3 nucleotide sequence: TGCGCCAGCAGCCAGACAGGGGTCCGCGGCCCTGGAAACACCATATATTTT. Its protein product is CASSQTGVRGPGNTIYF.